This is a list of T cell receptor beta chains from one sample in a study of cytomegalovirus exposure and HLA in healthy donors. The repertoire was sequenced with immunoSEQ multiplex PCR; TCRdb's copy has only in-frame clones and lacks some. The sample is made up of around 78,000 clones, and the top ten hold 3.5% to 4.5% of it. Sequencing was done on a sample of PBMCs. The receptors shown here come from a man aged 18 to 35 in good health and CMV-seropositive. Both conserved end residues are trimmed from each CDR3.

TRBV5-6	TRBJ2-7	ASSFRGRGSYEQY
TRBV11-2	TRBJ1-1	ASSWDRGEAF
TRBV10-3	TRBJ2-7	AISEQVGAYEQY
TRBV6-5	TRBJ1-3	ASSSGGDSGNTIY
TRBV25-1	TRBJ1-2	ASQSFSGGLGGYT
TRBV5-1	TRBJ2-6	ASSLPGSGANVLT
TRBV10-1	TRBJ2-5	ANHTLAGGLQETQY
TRBV20-1	TRBJ1-2	SAPRSGGYT
TRBV28	TRBJ2-6	ASSTQYGANVLT
TRBV7-2	TRBJ1-1	ASSLRTDMNTEAF
TRBV5-1	TRBJ2-2	ASSLARRGTGELF
TRBV7-9	TRBJ1-1	ASSLVGGMNTEVF
TRBV7-3	TRBJ2-4	ASSKGGTAGIQY
TRBV5-1	TRBJ1-1	ASSFDGRPMNTEAF
TRBV30	TRBJ2-2	AWNLKGRKSTGELF
TRBV2	TRBJ1-1	ASSPGQSTVEAF
TRBV28	TRBJ1-2	ASKYRDGYT
TRBV15	TRBJ2-7	ATKPGQGHYEQY
TRBV28	TRBJ2-3	ASNFPLDQGADTDTQY
TRBV28	TRBJ2-5	ASRPSWSETQY
TRBV6-4	TRBJ2-1	ASSDSGTSSYNEQF
TRBV4-2	TRBJ2-5	ASSQFTGNQETQY
TRBV29-1	TRBJ1-2	SFRQGLNYGYT
TRBV14	TRBJ1-1	ASSPPPDKVNTEAF
TRBV5-4	TRBJ2-7	ASSRDSYEQY
TRBV27	TRBJ2-1	ASSLGGSYNEQF
TRBV11-2	TRBJ1-1	ASSSRGTQNTEAF
TRBV5-1	TRBJ2-4	ASSTDRGSSQY
TRBV19	TRBJ1-5	ASSIFGGGQPQH
TRBV28	TRBJ1-1	ASSLLGEDTEAF
TRBV7-9	TRBJ2-1	ASSLGGGFSYNEQF
TRBV7-9	TRBJ2-2	ASSLPTGELF
TRBV5-4	TRBJ1-2	ASSSRVGLEDYGYT
TRBV9	TRBJ2-7	ASSVGPSGRAYEQY
TRBV6-1	TRBJ1-5	ASSGNRGGNQPQH
TRBV18	TRBJ1-5	ASSPSGGGQPQH
TRBV19	TRBJ1-6	ASSLGQLPLH
TRBV30	TRBJ2-5	AWSDIPWTSPQVTQY
TRBV28	TRBJ2-7	ASSLGGMTYEQY
TRBV28	TRBJ2-3	ASRLGGAADTQY
TRBV7-9	TRBJ2-2	ASSSPPGELF
TRBV19	TRBJ1-4	ASSLQGRRKEKLF
TRBV30	TRBJ2-3	AWSAPGTDTQY
TRBV28	TRBJ1-1	ASSSAGVEAF
TRBV29-1	TRBJ1-2	SAVRGPDGYT
TRBV7-9	TRBJ1-1	ASSPGPGNTEAF
TRBV19	TRBJ2-5	ASSIKGETQY
TRBV5-1	TRBJ2-6	ASSLAERQGVSGANVLT
TRBV20-1	TRBJ1-1	SAHIYTEAF
TRBV5-4	TRBJ1-1	ASSSPGQGNTEAF
TRBV27	TRBJ2-3	ASSFHSSTDTQY
TRBV7-9	TRBJ2-7	ASSLFPRESHYEQY
TRBV7-8	TRBJ2-2	ASSSNRGDTGELF
TRBV5-6	TRBJ2-2	ASSWMTGTGGTGELF
TRBV6-1	TRBJ2-3	ASSEQLSSTDTQY
TRBV5-1	TRBJ2-2	ASSLVGGANTGELF
TRBV7-9	TRBJ1-6	ASSWGVGEGTITLH
TRBV7-9	TRBJ1-1	ASSLDSGEDTEAF
TRBV5-1	TRBJ1-5	ASSWDPQGQPQH